This TCR beta chain was captured by sequencing in a study of identical twins. As for this clonotype: Its matching antigen is unknown.

One entry per CDR3 protein results from TCRdb running MiXCR on the 5' RACE reads. The repertoire includes over 550,000 distinct CDR3 sequences, 7.1% of them detected once, and roughly 1.5% sits in the top ten. Study-wide results and limits: Excess twin sharing in beta out-of-frame sequences was weaker.

Germline CDR1 is MNHEY and CDR2 is SMNVEV (reference sequence). Trimming cost V 4 bases and J 1 base; bases outside gene matches: 11. The CDR3 runs to 17 residues. This sample was also put to use in a study of yellow fever vaccine responses in identical twins.

The chain links TRBV27 to TRBJ2-3, with 7 nucleotides matching TRBD1. Material: PBMCs. The source is a woman aged 18-29 years in good health. The CDR3 DNA is TGTGCCAGCAGTTCCGGCCTCCATACAGGGGGCACAGATACGCAGTATTTT. Translation gives CASSSGLHTGGTDTQYF.